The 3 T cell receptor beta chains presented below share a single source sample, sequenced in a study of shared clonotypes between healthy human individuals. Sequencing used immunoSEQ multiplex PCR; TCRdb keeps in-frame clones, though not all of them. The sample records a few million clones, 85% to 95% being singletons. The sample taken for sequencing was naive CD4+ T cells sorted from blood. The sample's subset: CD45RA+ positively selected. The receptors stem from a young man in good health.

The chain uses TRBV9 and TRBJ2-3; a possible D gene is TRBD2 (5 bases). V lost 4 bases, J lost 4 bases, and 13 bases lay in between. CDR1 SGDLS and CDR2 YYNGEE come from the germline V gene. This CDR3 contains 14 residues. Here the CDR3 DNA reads TGTGCCAGCAGCTCCCGAGGGATCGCAGATACGCAGTATTTT. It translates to CASSSRGIADTQYF.

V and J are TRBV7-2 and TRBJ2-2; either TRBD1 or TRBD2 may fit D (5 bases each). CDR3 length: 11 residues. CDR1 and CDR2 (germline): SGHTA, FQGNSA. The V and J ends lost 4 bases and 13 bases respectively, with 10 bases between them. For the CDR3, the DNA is TGTGCCAGCAGCTCCGGGACGCGGCTGTTTTTT. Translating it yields CASSSGTRLFF. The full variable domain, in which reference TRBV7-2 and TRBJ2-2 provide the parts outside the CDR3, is GAGVSQSPSNKVTEKGKDVELRCDPISGHTALYWYRQSLGQGLEFLIYFQGNSAPDKSGLPSDRFSAERTGGSVSTLTIQRTQQEDSAVYLCASSSGTRLFFGEGSRLTVL.

The CDR3: CASSEVGGRNQPQHF. The DNA of the CDR3 is TGTGCCAGCAGTGAAGTGGGGGGGAGGAATCAGCCCCAGCATTTT. This chain connects TRBV6-1 to TRBJ1-5; D is perhaps TRBD1 (5 bases). Germline CDR1 and CDR2: MNHNS and SASEGT. Trimming removed 1 base at V and 4 bases at J, with 11 bases between. The CDR3 length is 15 residues.